This TCR beta chain came from a study of vaccination effects on CD4 cells after COVID-19. Turning to the study itself: Every participant took two doses of the BNT162b2 or mRNA-1273 vaccine. Study results and limitations: Clones induced by infection and by vaccine showed marked clonal contraction late after vaccination.

On this clone: Its antigen is still unknown.

ViraFEST used viral peptide pools to expand antigen-specific CD4+ T cells before sequencing. The culture ran for around ten days before CD4+ T cells were isolated. None of the vaccinated had previously contracted SARS-CoV-2, and their nucleocapsid antibodies tested negative. Some 2 million PBMC were seeded per well and grown in the presence of roughly 11 IU/ml IL-2 and around 11 ug/ml peptides. Only in-frame clones appear in the TCRdb table, and some are missing; sequencing was by immunoSEQ multiplex PCR. The sample has 25,000 to 30,000 clones; over 70% are singletons. The length of the CDR3 is 12 residues. After removal of 1 base from V and 11 bases from J, the junction contained 1 base not matched to a gene. Germline values: CDR1 MNHNS, CDR2 SASEGT.

The sequencing used CD4+ T cells from PBMCs cultured with SARS-CoV-2 spike peptides, collected before COVID-19 vaccination. The chain joins TRBV6-1 to TRBJ1-5; 8 positions agree with TRBD1. The clonotype was recovered from a human donor who received a COVID-19 vaccine. As DNA, the CDR3 is TGTGCCAGCAGTGAAGGGGACAGGACCCAGCATTTT. Its translation: CASSEGDRTQHF.